This T cell receptor (beta chain) originates from a study of T-cell reconstitution after alpha-beta-depleted transplantation in children. Many counts were recorded for this clonotype. V lost 5 bases to trimming and J lost 4 bases, with 11 bases between them. The CDR3 has 14 amino acids. The TCRbeta library was prepared with unique molecular identifiers. TCRdb called the PCR reads again in MiXCR, with one record for every CDR3 protein. The sample holds about 340,000 distinct CDR3 sequences; 10% are singletons and the top ten take 2.4%. The chain combines TRBV12-3 or TRBV12-4 with TRBJ2-2, with D perhaps TRBD1 (6 bases). The source material was PBMCs from the stem cell graft donor, sampled from the stem cell graft. The TCR sequence derives from a human donor who donated a stem cell graft to a child with acute lymphoblastic leukemia. CDR3 in amino acids: CASSPGQVTGELFF. Written as DNA, the CDR3 is TGTGCCAGCAGTCCGGGACAAGTCACCGGGGAGCTGTTTTTT.